The next 21 T cell receptor beta chains were all read from a single sample in a study of blood T cell repertoires in COVID-19. The repertoire was sequenced with immunoSEQ multiplex PCR; TCRdb's copy has only in-frame clones and lacks some. The data show 50,000 to 60,000 clones, 85% to 90% seen once. Sequencing was carried out using peripheral blood. The receptors were sampled from a human donor in a cohort sampled during active COVID-19.

V usage is TRBV29-1 and J usage is TRBJ2-1; 7 positions match TRBD2. Germline trimming cut 7 bases from V and 0 bases from J; bases unmatched to any gene: 6. CDR3 length equals 14 residues. CDR1 and CDR2 (germline): SQVTM, ANQGSEA. CDR3 sequence: CSAMRGSSYNEQFF. The CDR3 DNA follows: TGCAGCGCTATGCGGGGGAGCTCCTACAATGAGCAGTTCTTC.

This chain links TRBV3-1 (or the pseudogene TRBV3-2) with TRBJ2-1, with 9 bases identical to TRBD2. This CDR3 contains 15 residues. Looked up from germline, CDR1 is LGHDT and CDR2 is YNNKEL (reference sequence). After removal of 1 base from V and 9 bases from J, the junction contained 7 bases not matched to a gene. CDR3 DNA sequence: TGTGCCAGCAGCCAAGGGGGACTAGCTCGGGGTGAGCAGTTCTTC. Protein sequence: CASSQGGLARGEQFF.

The chain's CDR3 is CASTQRASERVEQYV. The CDR3 bases are TGTGCCAGCACCCAGAGGGCTAGCGAACGGGTCGAGCAGTACGTC. The chain couples TRBV7-9 to TRBJ2-7, with D maybe TRBD2 (6 bases). This CDR3 has 15 amino acids. V was cut by 7 bases and J by 6 bases, with 22 bases left in between. Germline CDR1 SEHNR, CDR2 FQNEAQ (reference sequence).

The chain has TRBV11-2 and TRBJ1-1; TRBD1 matches 7 bases. The germline gives CDR1 SGHAT, CDR2 FQNNGV. The CDR3 spans 14 residues. Trimming took 2 bases from V and 1 from J; bases not matched to a gene: 1. The CDR3 loop is CASSLKGANTEAFF. The CDR3 DNA reads as TGTGCCAGCAGCTTAAAGGGGGCGAACACTGAAGCTTTCTTT.

This chain connects TRBV5-1 to TRBJ2-5; 10 nucleotides align to TRBD1. There are 15 residues in the CDR3. From germline, CDR1 is SGHRS and CDR2 YFSETQ. J was trimmed by 2 bases and V by 0 bases; bases with no gene match: 1. CDR3 protein: CASSLGTGGQETQYF. The CDR3 nucleotides read TGCGCCAGCAGCTTGGGGACAGGGGGGCAAGAGACCCAGTACTTC.

The V and J genes are TRBV11-2 and TRBJ2-7; TRBD1 matches at 8 bases. Losses at the gene ends were 1 base for V and 8 bases for J; bases not matched to a gene: 4. The CDR3 covers 13 residues. Germline V gene sequence: CDR1 SGHAT, CDR2 FQNNGV. Here the CDR3 DNA reads TGTGCCAGCAGCTTAGGGGCAGGGGGCCAGCAGTACTTC. It translates to CASSLGAGGQQYF.

The V and J genes are TRBV25-1 and TRBJ1-1; TRBD1 is a possible D gene (6 bases). The germline V gene has CDR1 MGHDK and CDR2 SYGVNS. The CDR3 spans 15 residues. The V gene lost 7 bases and the J gene lost 1 base, with 16 bases spanning the gap. The DNA for the CDR3 is TGTGCCAGCACCCCGGCGGGGGGCGCGAACACTGAAGCTTTCTTT. Translated, it gives CASTPAGGANTEAFF.

The J gene is TRBJ1-6, the V gene TRBV30; TRBD1 is a possible D gene (5 bases). The germline gives CDR1 GTSNPN, CDR2 SVGIG (reference sequence). V lost 5 bases, J lost 0 bases, and 5 bases lay in between. This CDR3 contains 13 residues. The CDR3 DNA reads as TGTGCCTGGGACAGCTCCTATAATTCACCCCTCCACTTT. Amino acid sequence: CAWDSSYNSPLHF.

This rearrangement joins TRBV18 to TRBJ1-1; TRBD1 matches 7 bases. This CDR3 is built from 13 residues. V lost 4 bases and J lost 4; bases outside the gene matches: 3. From germline, CDR1 is KGHSH and CDR2 LQKENI. CDR3 DNA sequence: TGTGCCAGCTCACGAGACAGGGCCACTGAAGCTTTCTTT. It encodes CASSRDRATEAFF. The variable domain in full, with the rest retrieved from reference TRBV18 and TRBJ1-1, is NAGVMQNPRHLVRRRGQEARLRCSPMKGHSHVYWYRQLPEEGLKFMVYLQKENIIDESGMPKERFSAEFPKEGPSILRIQQVVRGDSAAYFCASSRDRATEAFFGQGTRLTVV.

This rearrangement joins TRBV5-4 to TRBJ2-2; 14 positions agree with TRBD2. The CDR3 loop spans 18 amino acids. Germline loops: CDR1 SGHNT, CDR2 YYREEE (reference sequence). Trimming cost V 5 bases and J 1 base; bases outside gene matches: 7. As DNA, the CDR3 is TGTGCCAGCAGGGCCGGGACTAGCGGGAGAGGGAACACCGGGGAGCTGTTTTTT. It specifies CASRAGTSGRGNTGELFF.

This chain uses TRBV2 with TRBJ2-4; no clear D. V lost 3 bases to trimming and J lost 0 bases, with 15 bases between them. Germline assignment: CDR1 SNHLY and CDR2 FYNNEI. The CDR3 length is 17 residues. The CDR3 coding sequence is TGTGCCAGCAGTGAGGTTCCTAGTTCGGGAGCCAAAAACATTCAGTACTTC. It translates to CASSEVPSSGAKNIQYF.

This sequence joins TRBV24-1 and TRBJ2-3; TRBD2 agrees at 13 bases. Germline CDR1 reads KGHDR; CDR2 reads SFDVKD. The junction had 2 bases not matched to a gene; V was cut back by 3 bases and J by 3 bases. The CDR3 length is 16 residues. CDR3 sequence reads: CATSDRLAGGTDTQYF. The CDR3 DNA is TGTGCCACCAGTGATCGACTAGCGGGAGGTACAGATACGCAGTATTTT.

This chain joins TRBV3-1 (or the pseudogene TRBV3-2) and TRBJ1-1, with 7 bases that match TRBD1. The CDR3 consists of 14 residues. The J segment lost 7 bases and the V segment lost 4 bases, leaving 9 bases of the junction unmatched. Germline CDR1 LGHDT, CDR2 YNNKEL (reference sequence). In DNA, the CDR3 is TGTGCCAGCAGCCGTAAGGGGGCGGGAAATGAAGCTTTCTTT. It yields the protein CASSRKGAGNEAFF.

For the CDR3, the DNA is TGTGCCAGCAGCGCGGGGGGACTAGCGGGCACAGATACGCAGTATTTT. Protein: CASSAGGLAGTDTQYF. The rearrangement joins TRBV9 to TRBJ2-3; 11 nucleotides align to TRBD2. This CDR3 region has 16 residues. Germline assignment: CDR1 SGDLS and CDR2 YYNGEE. With 3 bases clipped from V and 1 base from J, the junction kept 4 bases outside the gene matches.

This clone showed up just a few times. V gene TRBV5-1 combines with J gene TRBJ2-5; no clear D gene. CDR1 is SGHRS and CDR2 is YFSETQ in the germline V gene. The CDR3 extends over 14 amino acids. Trimming cost V 4 bases and J 1 base, with 11 bases left between them. The CDR3 DNA follows: TGCGCCAGCAGCCCGACCGCTAGCCAAGAGACCCAGTACTTC. Amino acid sequence: CASSPTASQETQYF.

This clone came up many times. This sequence joins TRBV4-2 and TRBJ2-5; TRBD2 aligns across 8 bases. The germline CDR1 and CDR2 sequences are LGHNA and YNFKEQ. V gave up 0 bases and J gave up 4 bases; unmatched junction bases: 4. The CDR3 is 15 amino acids. CDR3 DNA: TGTGCCAGCAGCCAAGATGGGGCGGGGGGAGAGACCCAGTACTTC. It is translated as CASSQDGAGGETQYF.

The chain uses TRBV5-1 and TRBJ2-2; 8 bases map to TRBD1. This CDR3 has 16 amino acids. The V gene's germline CDR1 is SGHRS and CDR2 YFSETQ. With 5 bases clipped from V and 7 bases from J, the junction kept 13 bases outside the gene matches. The CDR3, as DNA: TGCGCCAGCAGTCCTACCTCAGGGGGCGCTGACGGGGAGCTGTTTTTT. This translates into CASSPTSGGADGELFF.

The genes are TRBV7-9 and TRBJ2-1; TRBD2 might be the D (6 bases). The ends were cut back, 4 bases at V and 0 bases at J, with 19 bases in the middle. The germline gives CDR1 SEHNR, CDR2 FQNEAQ (reference sequence). The CDR3 sequence is 18 residues long. The CDR3 nucleotides read TGTGCCAGCAGCTCTACGATGTTACGGGGGAGCTCCTACAATGAGCAGTTCTTC. Its protein product is CASSSTMLRGSSYNEQFF.

The chain recombines TRBV7-9 with TRBJ2-7, with 9 bases matching TRBD2. Per the germline V gene, CDR1 is SEHNR and CDR2 is FQNEAQ (reference sequence). CDR3 length: 14 amino acids. Trimming at V came to 4 bases and at J to 2 bases, leaving 3 bases not matched to a gene. The CDR3 spells CASSYRGGAYEQYF. DNA of the CDR3: TGTGCCAGCAGCTACCGCGGGGGGGCCTACGAGCAGTACTTC. The variable domain in full, completed from reference TRBV7-9 and TRBJ2-7, reads DTGVSQNPRHKITKRGQNVTFRCDPISEHNRLYWYRQTLGQGPEFLTYFQNEAQLEKSRLLSDRFSAERPKGSFSTLEIQRTEQGDSAMYLCASSYRGGAYEQYFGPGTRLTVT.

This rearrangement joins TRBV7-6 to TRBJ2-3; D not certain. In germline, CDR1 is SGHVS, CDR2 FNYEAQ. The CDR3 covers 10 residues. This CDR3 reads CASGTDTQYF. DNA for the CDR3: TGTGCTTCGGGCACAGATACGCAGTATTTT.

Turning to this clone: Compared with germline, one end of the junction differs, possibly owing to a read error. This chain joins TRBV3-1 (or the pseudogene TRBV3-2) and TRBJ2-2; 9 nucleotides line up with TRBD2. CDR1 and CDR2 from the germline V gene are LGHDT and YNNKEL (reference sequence). CDR3 length: 18 amino acids. CDR3 sequence (DNA): TGTGCCAGCAGCCTTACCGGGACTAGCTGGGGGACCACCCGGGAGCTGTTTTTT. It encodes CASSLTGTSWGTTRELFF.